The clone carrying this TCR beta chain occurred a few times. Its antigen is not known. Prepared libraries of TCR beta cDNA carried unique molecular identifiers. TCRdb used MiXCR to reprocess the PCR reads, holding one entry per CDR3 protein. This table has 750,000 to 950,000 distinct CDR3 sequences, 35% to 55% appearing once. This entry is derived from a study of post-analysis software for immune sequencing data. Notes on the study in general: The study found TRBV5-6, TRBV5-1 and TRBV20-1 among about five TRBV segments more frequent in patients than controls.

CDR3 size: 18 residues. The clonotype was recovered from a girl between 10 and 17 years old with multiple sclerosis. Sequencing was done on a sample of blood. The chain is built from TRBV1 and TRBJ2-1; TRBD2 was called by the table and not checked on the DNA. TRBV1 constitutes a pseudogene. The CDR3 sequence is CTSSQPPWTSGPPHEQFF. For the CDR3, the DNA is TGCACCAGCAGCCAACCCCCTTGGACTAGCGGACCACCACATGAGCAGTTCTTC.